The 22 T cell receptor beta chains presented below share a single source sample, sequenced in a study of T cells after posttransplantation cyclophosphamide. TCRdb keeps only in-frame clones here, not all; method: immunoSEQ multiplex PCR. There are approximately 27,000 clones in the sample, none observed a single time. The sample taken for sequencing was PBMCs. Receptors were obtained from a man aged 45-60 years in good health, CMV-negative, and a related stem cell transplant donor.

This clone was detected many times. The chain carries TRBV29-1 and TRBJ1-2; 8 bases are a match to TRBD1. Germline CDR1 SQVTM, CDR2 ANQGSEA. CDR3 length: 14 amino acids. V shed 4 bases and J 5 bases; nucleotides not matched to a gene: 9. DNA of the CDR3: TGCAGCGTTGCCGGGGACAGGACGTTATATGGCTACACCTTC. Translation: CSVAGDRTLYGYTF.

This clone has at least ten counts. The chain couples TRBV7-9 to TRBJ1-5, with TRBD1 identical over 9 bases. The V gene's germline CDR1 is SEHNR and CDR2 FQNEAQ (reference sequence). This CDR3 contains 14 residues. V lost 5 bases, J lost 8 bases, and 7 bases stayed unmatched. CDR3 loop: CASSGTGSVKPQHF. The CDR3 DNA reads as TGTGCCAGCAGCGGGACAGGGAGTGTGAAGCCCCAGCATTTT. Full variable domain (remainder filled in from reference TRBV7-9 and TRBJ1-5): DTGVSQNPRHKITKRGQNVTFRCDPISEHNRLYWYRQTLGQGPEFLTYFQNEAQLEKSRLLSDRFSAERPKGSFSTLEIQRTEQGDSAMYLCASSGTGSVKPQHFGDGTRLSIL.

This clone came up many times. The gene calls are TRBV5-1 and TRBJ2-1; 11 bases align to TRBD1. The CDR3 extends over 14 amino acids. Germline loops: CDR1 SGHRS, CDR2 YFSETQ. Germline trimming cut 3 bases from V and 8 bases from J; bases unmatched to any gene: 4. The DNA for the CDR3 is TGCGCCAGCAGCTGGGGACAGGGGGGCTATGAGCAGTTCTTC. Amino acid sequence: CASSWGQGGYEQFF.

This clone was picked up a small number of times. The rearrangement links TRBV5-1 to TRBJ2-5, with 7 bases that match TRBD2. Gene TRBJ2-7 matches the end of the DNA better, so the J call may be wrong. Germline values: CDR1 SGHRS, CDR2 YFSETQ. This CDR3 is built from 14 residues. CDR3 region: CASSLGLASGEQYF. The CDR3 region has the DNA TGCGCCAGCAGCTTGGGACTAGCTAGTGGCGAGCAGTACTTC.

This clone was observed at least ten times. The chain carries TRBV5-1 and TRBJ2-6; tentative D call: TRBD1 (6 bases). The CDR3 has 15 amino acids. Germline-derived CDR1 and CDR2 are SGHRS and YFSETQ. Trimming took off 4 bases at V and 4 bases at J, with 12 bases between the two ends. The CDR3 is CASSPDRPGANVLTF. DNA for the CDR3: TGCGCCAGCAGCCCTGACAGGCCAGGGGCCAACGTCCTGACTTTC.

This clone was found many times. The chain employs TRBV9 and TRBJ2-1, with 7 bases aligning to TRBD2. V was clipped by 3 bases and J by 10 bases; unmatched bases: 16. CDR3 size: 16 residues. Germline CDR1 and CDR2: SGDLS and YYNGEE. CDR3 bases: TGTGCCAGCAGCGCCGCCGTTCCACTAGCGCTCAACGAGCAGTTCTTC. Amino acid sequence: CASSAAVPLALNEQFF.

As to this clone: Other DNA variants within this sample encode the same CDR3. The gene calls are TRBV4-2 and TRBJ2-7; possibly TRBD2 for D (6 bases). Looked up from germline, CDR1 is LGHNA and CDR2 is YNFKEQ. The CDR3 length is 16 residues. Trimming left V 4 bases short and J 2 bases short, with 18 bases between. The CDR3 sequence is CASSLRWGSGTYEQYF. DNA of the CDR3: TGTGCCAGCAGCCTACGTTGGGGTAGCGGCACCTACGAGCAGTACTTC.

In this sample, this clone turned up many times. The V call is TRBV7-9, the J call TRBJ2-5; 7 nucleotides align to TRBD2. V lost 5 bases and J lost 0; bases outside the gene matches: 12. The CDR3 sequence is 17 residues long. Germline-derived CDR1 and CDR2 are SEHNR and FQNEAQ (reference sequence). The CDR3 region is CASSLPSGRGNQETQYF. The CDR3 DNA reads as TGTGCCAGCAGCCTCCCATCGGGGCGGGGGAACCAAGAGACCCAGTACTTC.

In its sample, this clone was seen many times. J is TRBJ2-6 and V is TRBV6-6; the D is unclear. CDR3 length: 14 amino acids. The ends were cut back, 6 bases at V and 0 bases at J, with 6 bases in the middle. Looked up from germline, CDR1 is MNHNY and CDR2 is SVGAGI (reference sequence). The CDR3 here is CASRLDSGANVLTF. The CDR3 DNA follows: TGTGCCAGCAGACTCGACTCTGGGGCCAACGTCCTGACTTTC.

This clone has a count of ten or more. V is TRBV29-1 and J is TRBJ1-3, with D unresolved. CDR1 and CDR2 (germline): SQVTM, ANQGSEA. Trimming took off 7 bases at V and 0 bases at J, with 10 bases between the two ends. The CDR3 runs to 13 residues. CDR3 DNA: TGCAGCGCAGAACAGAGCTCTGGAAACACCATATATTTT. Translated, it gives CSAEQSSGNTIYF.

This clone has only a few counts. The V and J genes are TRBV18 and TRBJ1-6; TRBD1 agrees at 8 bases. The CDR3 contains 15 residues. With V trimmed by 4 bases and J by 8 bases, 7 bases remained unmatched. Germline CDR1 and CDR2: KGHSH and LQKENI. Here the CDR3 DNA reads TGTGCCAGCTCACGAACGACAGGGGACGATTCACCCCTCCACTTT. Encoded protein: CASSRTTGDDSPLHF.

This clone was counted many times. The V and J genes are TRBV6-5 and TRBJ1-1; no clear D. CDR1 is MNHEY and CDR2 is SVGAGI in the germline V gene. The CDR3 contains 13 residues. V was cut by 2 bases and J by 3 bases, with 7 bases left in between. This chain's CDR3 is CASSYTRDTEAFF. DNA for the CDR3: TGTGCCAGCAGTTACACTAGGGACACTGAAGCTTTCTTT.

This clone came up many times. The chain uses TRBV19 and TRBJ2-7; 7 positions match TRBD1. The germline gives CDR1 LNHDA, CDR2 SQIVND (reference sequence). The CDR3 is 17 amino acids. V was clipped by 2 bases and J by 0 bases; unmatched bases: 10. CDR3 coding DNA: TGTGCCAGTAGTATACGGCCCACGACAGGGTCCTCCTACGAGCAGTACTTC. This codes for CASSIRPTTGSSYEQYF.

This clone was seen at least ten times. The V gene is TRBV28, the J gene TRBJ1-2, with TRBD1 as a possible D gene (5 bases). The CDR3 is 15 residues long. Trimming took 5 bases from V and 8 from J, leaving 21 bases between them. Looked up from germline, CDR1 is MDHEN and CDR2 is SYDVKM. This chain's CDR3 is CASSRAERTGGGYTF. In nucleotides, the CDR3 is TGTGCCAGCAGTAGGGCCGAGAGGACTGGGGGGGGCTACACCTTC.

This clone occurred many times. The gene calls are TRBV30 and TRBJ1-2; the D gene is possibly TRBD1 (6 bases). Trimming cost V 0 bases and J 8 bases, with 16 bases left between them. The CDR3 sequence is 14 residues long. The germline V gene has CDR1 GTSNPN and CDR2 SVGIG (reference sequence). CDR3 protein: CAWSVFGGAKGYTF. CDR3 DNA: TGTGCCTGGAGTGTATTCGGGGGGGCGAAAGGCTACACCTTC.

Many counts were recorded for this clone. The chain has TRBV7-2 and TRBJ2-7; D gene unclear. The V end was cut by 0 bases, the J end by 2 bases, with 8 bases between. Germline-derived CDR1 and CDR2 are SGHTA and FQGNSA. The length of the CDR3 is 14 residues. CDR3 sequence: CASSLALQTYEQYF. CDR3 nucleotides: TGTGCCAGCAGCTTAGCGCTACAGACCTACGAGCAGTACTTC.

This clone was observed many times. This chain connects TRBV12-5 to TRBJ2-1, with 10 bases that match TRBD2. There are 17 residues in the CDR3. Unmatched junction bases numbered 15, after V lost 6 bases and J lost 7 bases. CDR1 LGHNT and CDR2 FRNRAP come from the germline V gene. CDR3 DNA sequence: TGTGCTAGTGGGGTGACTAGCGGGCCCTGGAGCGGTAATGAGCAGTTCTTC. This encodes CASGVTSGPWSGNEQFF.

This clone was recorded at least ten times. The chain joins TRBV10-2 to TRBJ2-7; 10 nucleotides align to TRBD1. The CDR3 loop spans 17 amino acids. Germline V gene lookup returns CDR1 WSHSY and CDR2 SAAADI. The trim removed 6 bases at V and 3 bases at J, leaving 14 bases unmatched. CDR3 nucleotides: TGCGCCAGCAGGGGGGACAGGGGCAATGGGGGATACTACGAGCAGTACTTC. As protein: CASRGDRGNGGYYEQYF.

This clone has at least ten counts. The rearrangement uses TRBV6-5 and TRBJ1-3, with D possibly being TRBD1 (5 bases). This CDR3 comprises 14 residues. Germline CDR1 and CDR2: MNHEY and SVGAGI. With 4 bases removed from V and 0 bases from J, the gap between germline ends came to 7 bases. CDR3 in amino acids: CASSLTGSGNTIYF. The CDR3 DNA follows: TGTGCCAGCAGTTTAACAGGCTCTGGAAACACCATATATTTT.

This clone was observed a handful of times. The chain employs TRBV11-2 and TRBJ2-7; tentatively, D is TRBD2 (7 bases). The CDR3 totals 15 residues. Deletions cut 9 bases from V and 7 bases from J, with 25 bases between. The germline V gene has CDR1 SGHAT and CDR2 FQNNGV. The CDR3 spells CASLKLKGGVDEQYF. For the CDR3, the DNA is TGTGCCAGTCTAAAACTAAAGGGGGGGGTTGATGAGCAGTACTTC. Supplemented by reference TRBV11-2 and TRBJ2-7, the full variable domain reads EAGVAQSPRYKIIEKRQSVAFWCNPISGHATLYWYQQILGQGPKLLIQFQNNGVVDDSQLPKDRFSAERLKGVDSTLKIQPAKLEDSAVYLCASLKLKGGVDEQYFGPGTRLTVT.

This clone has a count of ten or more. The chain combines TRBV10-3 with TRBJ2-3; perhaps TRBD2 as D (5 bases). Germline CDR1 reads ENHRY; CDR2 reads SYGVKD. The CDR3 spans 13 residues. V dropped 3 bases and J dropped 4 bases, with 8 bases sitting between them. CDR3 region: CAISDNSADTQYF. CDR3 bases: TGTGCCATCAGTGATAATAGCGCAGATACGCAGTATTTT.

This clone was detected ten times or more. The chain links TRBV5-1 to TRBJ1-5; TRBD1 might be the D (5 bases). CDR1 is SGHRS and CDR2 is YFSETQ in the germline V gene. V shed 0 bases and J shed 7 bases, with 14 bases lying between them. The CDR3 spans 15 residues. The CDR3 region has the DNA TGCGCCAGCAGCTTGGACCAGGGAATTGGGCAGCCCCAGCATTTT. Encoded protein: CASSLDQGIGQPQHF.